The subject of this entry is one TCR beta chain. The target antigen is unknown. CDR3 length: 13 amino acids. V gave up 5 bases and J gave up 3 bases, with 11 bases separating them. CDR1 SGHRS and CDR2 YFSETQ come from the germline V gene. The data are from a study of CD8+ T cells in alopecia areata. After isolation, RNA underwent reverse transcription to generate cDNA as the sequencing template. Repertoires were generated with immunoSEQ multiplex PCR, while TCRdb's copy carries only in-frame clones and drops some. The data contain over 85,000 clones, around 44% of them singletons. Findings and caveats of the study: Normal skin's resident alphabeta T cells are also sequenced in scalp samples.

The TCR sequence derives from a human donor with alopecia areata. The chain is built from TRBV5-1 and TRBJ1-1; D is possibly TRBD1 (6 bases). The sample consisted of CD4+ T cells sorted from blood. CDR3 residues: CASRGNRDTEAFF. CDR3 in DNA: TGCGCCAGCAGAGGAAACAGGGACACTGAAGCTTTCTTT.